Shown below are 24 T cell receptor beta chains from a single sample sequenced in a study of T-cell reconstitution after alpha-beta-depleted transplantation in children. The TCRbeta library incorporated unique molecular identifiers. TCRdb reanalysed the PCR reads using MiXCR and keeps one entry per CDR3 protein. The profile shows about 690,000 distinct CDR3 sequences, over 15% of them singletons. The sequences come from PBMCs from the stem cell graft donor, collected from the stem cell graft. The receptor source for this set is a human donor who donated a stem cell graft to a child with acute myeloid leukemia.

This clonotype was picked up one time. The CDR3 bases are TGTGCCAGCAGCCAGGAAATTTGGGTACCCGATACGCAGTATTTT. It yields the protein CASSQEIWVPDTQYF. V and J are TRBV14 and TRBJ2-3; no firm D call. The length of the CDR3 is 15 residues. V was clipped by 3 bases and J by 6 bases, with 16 bases between them. Germline V gene sequence: CDR1 SGHDN, CDR2 FVKESK. Filled out from reference TRBV14 and TRBJ2-3, the complete variable domain reads EAGVTQFPSHSVIEKGQTVTLRCDPISGHDNLYWYRRVMGKEIKFLLHFVKESKQDESGMPNNRFLAERTGGTYSTLKVQPAELEDSGVYFCASSQEIWVPDTQYFGPGTRLTVL.

This clonotype occurred many times. The chain couples TRBV20-1 to TRBJ2-7, with 9 bases that match TRBD2. The CDR3 covers 14 residues. V shed 2 bases and J 9 bases; nucleotides not matched to a gene: 11. Germline CDR1 is DFQATT and CDR2 is SNEGSKA (reference sequence). The CDR3 nucleotides read TGCAGTGCTAGATCGAAATTAGCGGGGGAGTCGCAGTACTTC. Translated, it gives CSARSKLAGESQYF.

In its sample, this clonotype was seen many times. This rearrangement joins TRBV20-1 to TRBJ2-3; D is ambiguous. V dropped 3 bases and J dropped 2 bases, with 6 bases sitting between them. The CDR3 sequence is 12 residues long. CDR1 and CDR2 from the germline V gene are DFQATT and SNEGSKA (reference sequence). CDR3: CSASPNTDTQYF. DNA for the CDR3: TGCAGTGCTAGTCCGAACACAGATACGCAGTATTTT.

This chain links TRBV20-1 with TRBJ2-2; 8 bases line up with TRBD2. Germline V gives CDR1 DFQATT, CDR2 SNEGSKA (reference sequence). The CDR3 contains 15 residues. Trimming at V came to 2 bases and at J to 3 bases, leaving 5 bases not matched to a gene. As DNA, the CDR3 is TGCAGTGCTAGAAAAGCGGGGGTTGACACCGGGGAGCTGTTTTTT. Amino acid sequence: CSARKAGVDTGELFF.

At least ten counts were recorded for this clonotype. A read error may produce the germline difference seen at one junction end. The chain is built from TRBV20-1 and TRBJ2-1; unclear D gene. The V gene's germline CDR1 is DFQATT and CDR2 SNEGSKA (reference sequence). The CDR3 consists of 14 residues. The CDR3: CSASGSNPYNEQFF. CDR3 sequence (DNA): TGCAGTGCTAGTGGCAGTAACCCCTACAACGAGCAGTTCTTC.

This sequence joins TRBV6-1 and TRBJ2-2; 10 positions match TRBD1. The CDR3 is 15 residues long. The germline gives CDR1 MNHNS, CDR2 SASEGT. The trim removed 5 bases at V and 5 bases at J, leaving 5 bases unmatched. The CDR3 DNA reads TGTGCCAGCAGTAGCCGGGACAGGGGTACCGGGGAGCTGTTTTTT. This sequence encodes CASSSRDRGTGELFF.

This clonotype showed up many times. J is TRBJ1-2 and V is TRBV20-1; D unclear. CDR1 DFQATT and CDR2 SNEGSKA come from the germline V gene (reference sequence). The CDR3 consists of 17 residues. Deletions cut 0 bases from V and 0 bases from J, with 17 bases between. The CDR3 loop is CSARDGEEEGTNYGYTF. Here the CDR3 DNA reads TGCAGTGCTAGAGATGGGGAGGAGGAGGGTACTAACTATGGCTACACCTTC.

This clonotype was picked up a small number of times. The CDR3 DNA sequence: TGTGCCAGCAGCTTTTATTCCCGGAGACTAGCGCAAGAGACCCAGTACTTC. It specifies CASSFYSRRLAQETQYF. V is TRBV7-2 and J is TRBJ2-5; 8 positions agree with TRBD2. Trimming took 3 bases from V and 2 from J; bases not matched to a gene: 11. The CDR3 is 17 residues long. CDR1 is SGHTA, CDR2 FQGNSA, per germline.

This clonotype was seen only a few times. The chain is built from TRBV18 and TRBJ1-2; D is possibly TRBD1 (6 bases). With 1 base removed from V and 0 bases from J, the gap between germline ends came to 18 bases. Germline lookup yields CDR1 KGHSH and CDR2 LQKENI. This CDR3 is built from 18 residues. The CDR3 nucleotides read TGTGCCAGCTCACCACTACGGGCGGGGGCCCGAGCTAACTATGGCTACACCTTC. It is translated as CASSPLRAGARANYGYTF.

This clonotype was detected ten times or more. The genes are TRBV10-3 and TRBJ1-6; 7 bases line up with TRBD1. From germline, CDR1 is ENHRY and CDR2 SYGVKD. The CDR3 loop spans 15 amino acids. V dropped 2 bases and J dropped 10; count of bases not matched to a gene: 8. For the CDR3, the DNA is TGTGCCATCAGTGAGGTGGGGACAGACCCCTCACCCCTCCACTTT. It translates to CAISEVGTDPSPLHF.

This clonotype was picked up one time. The chain joins TRBV28 to TRBJ2-7; either TRBD1 or TRBD2 may fit D (5 bases each). The germline V gene encodes CDR1 MDHEN and CDR2 SYDVKM. This CDR3 comprises 11 residues. V was shortened by 7 bases and J by 6 bases, with 10 bases between the two germline ends. The CDR3 coding sequence is TGTGCCAGCACCCCTGGGGGCGAGCAGTACGTC. Protein: CASTPGGEQYV.

The genes are TRBV6-1 and TRBJ1-1, with a possible D match to TRBD1 (6 bases). Germline V gene lookup returns CDR1 MNHNS and CDR2 SASEGT. The CDR3 runs to 15 residues. V lost 6 bases and J lost 0, with 14 bases in between. This CDR3 is CASSQTGSMNTEAFF. The CDR3 DNA sequence: TGTGCCAGCAGCCAGACAGGTTCGATGAACACTGAAGCTTTCTTT.

Only a few counts were recorded for this clonotype. J is TRBJ2-2 and V is TRBV6-5; D ambiguous. The CDR3 sequence is 14 residues long. V was cut by 0 bases and J by 7 bases, with 9 bases left in between. Germline loops: CDR1 MNHEY, CDR2 SVGAGI. In nucleotides, the CDR3 is TGTGCCAGCAGTTACTCGGGGTACGGCGGGGAGCTGTTTTTT. Translating gives CASSYSGYGGELFF.

This clonotype has a handful of counts. The chain combines TRBV5-5 with TRBJ2-5; D gene unclear. Germline V lookup: CDR1 SGHKS, CDR2 YYEKEE (reference sequence). Trimming stripped 2 bases from V and 2 bases from J, with 10 bases between. The CDR3 is 14 residues long. The CDR3 sequence is CASSFRQRQETQYF. CDR3 in DNA: TGTGCCAGCAGCTTTCGCCAGAGACAAGAGACCCAGTACTTC.

This clonotype appeared a few times. The chain has TRBV7-9 and TRBJ2-1; D may match TRBD1 or TRBD2 (5 bases each). Germline CDR1 and CDR2: SEHNR and FQNEAQ (reference sequence). V was clipped by 4 bases and J by 8 bases, with 21 bases between them. This CDR3 region has 16 residues. CDR3 in DNA: TGTGCCAGCAGCTCCTCGGCCGGATTGGGGACGCATGAGCAGTTCTTC. Protein: CASSSSAGLGTHEQFF.

The genes are TRBV28 and TRBJ2-1; possible D gene TRBD2, 5 bases. Germline V lookup: CDR1 MDHEN, CDR2 SYDVKM. The CDR3 runs to 15 residues. Between the trimmed V and J ends, which lost 8 bases and 8 bases, there was a span of 22 bases. The CDR3 sequence: CASLGPDPTGDEQFF. As DNA, the CDR3 is TGTGCCAGCTTGGGTCCGGACCCCACCGGGGATGAGCAGTTCTTC.

This clonotype showed up just a few times. V and J are TRBV9 and TRBJ1-2, with D unresolved. In germline, CDR1 is SGDLS, CDR2 YYNGEE. Trimming shortened V by 0 bases and J by 6 bases, and 12 bases separated the two germline ends. The CDR3 consists of 14 residues. The CDR3 sequence: CASSVVESGDGYTF. CDR3 sequence (DNA): TGTGCCAGCAGCGTAGTTGAGAGTGGAGATGGCTACACCTTC.

V usage is TRBV9 and J usage is TRBJ2-5; 10 bases are shared with TRBD2. This CDR3 has 15 residues. The V and J ends lost 4 bases and 4 bases, in that order; junction bases with no gene match: 7. Germline V gene lookup returns CDR1 SGDLS and CDR2 YYNGEE. The CDR3 reads CASSPRASGGETQYF. CDR3 bases: TGTGCCAGCAGCCCCAGGGCTAGCGGGGGAGAGACCCAGTACTTC.

This sequence joins TRBV6-1 and TRBJ2-7; either TRBD1 or TRBD2 may supply D (5 bases each). Germline CDR1 is MNHNS and CDR2 is SASEGT. This CDR3 comprises 13 residues. The germline V and J ends were trimmed by 6 bases and 7 bases, with 16 bases remaining between them. The CDR3 loop is CASRDWDGWEQYV. For the CDR3, the DNA is TGTGCCAGCAGGGACTGGGACGGGTGGGAGCAGTACGTC.

The rearrangement joins TRBV21-1 to TRBJ1-4; the DNA was not compared with TRBD1, the D call given in the table. TRBV21-1 is a listed pseudogene. This CDR3 is 21 amino acids long. CDR3 sequence (DNA): TGTGCCAGCAGCCTTCCTTTACGACAGGGCACCGCTCAGTCGACTAATGAAAAACTGTTTTTT. The encoded protein is CASSLPLRQGTAQSTNEKLFF.

This clonotype was seen ten or more times. The chain uses TRBV20-1 and TRBJ1-2, with 7 bases lining up with TRBD1. V shed 1 base, J shed 4 bases, and the junction held 3 bases outside the gene matches. The CDR3 extends over 13 amino acids. CDR1 and CDR2 (germline): DFQATT, SNEGSKA (reference sequence). The CDR3 DNA is TGCAGTGCTAGAGCCGGGACAGCCTATGGCTACACCTTC. Its translation is CSARAGTAYGYTF.

This clonotype appeared many times. This CDR3 reads CSVEDTGNTGELFF. The CDR3 DNA reads as TGCAGCGTTGAGGATACAGGGAACACCGGGGAGCTGTTTTTT. This sequence joins TRBV29-1 and TRBJ2-2; a possible D gene is TRBD1 (5 bases). V lost 3 bases to trimming and J lost 1 base, with 9 bases between them. Germline-derived CDR1 and CDR2 are SQVTM and ANQGSEA. The CDR3 extends over 14 amino acids.

This clonotype was recorded a few times. The rearrangement links TRBV7-8 to TRBJ2-5; TRBD1 matches 9 bases. The CDR3 contains 15 residues. The junction had 8 bases not matched to a gene; V was cut back by 5 bases and J by 4 bases. Germline CDR1 is SGHVS and CDR2 is FQNEAQ. Written as DNA, the CDR3 is TGTGCCAGCAGCGGGCCCGGGACAGGGAGAGAGACCCAGTACTTC. This encodes CASSGPGTGRETQYF. Full variable domain (rest looked up from reference TRBV7-8 and TRBJ2-5): GAGVSQSPRYKVAKRGQDVALRCDPISGHVSLFWYQQALGQGPEFLTYFQNEAQLDKSGLPSDRFFAERPEGSVSTLKIQRTQQEDSAVYLCASSGPGTGRETQYFGPGTRLLVL.

This clonotype was seen repeatedly, ten times or more. This sequence joins TRBV5-6 and TRBJ2-7, with D unclear. CDR3 length equals 13 residues. V lost 4 bases and J lost 4, with 12 bases in between. Germline V gives CDR1 SGHDT, CDR2 YYEEEE. CDR3 sequence (DNA): TGTGCCAGCAGCACCGACGGTTCGTACGAGCAGTACGTC. This encodes CASSTDGSYEQYV.